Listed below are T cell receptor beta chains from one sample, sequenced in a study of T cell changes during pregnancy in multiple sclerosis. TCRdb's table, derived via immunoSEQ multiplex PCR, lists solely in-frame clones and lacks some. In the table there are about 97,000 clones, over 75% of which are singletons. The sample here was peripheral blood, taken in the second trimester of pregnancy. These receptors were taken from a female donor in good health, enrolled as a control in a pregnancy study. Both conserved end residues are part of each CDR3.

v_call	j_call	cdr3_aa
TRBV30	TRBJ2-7	CAWSRDFTGEQYF
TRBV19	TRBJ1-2	CASSIRGSNYGYTF
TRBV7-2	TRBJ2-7	CASSPTGTGEYEQYF
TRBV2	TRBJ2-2	CASSPSEGTGELFF
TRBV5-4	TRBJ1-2	CASSERTGVGYTF
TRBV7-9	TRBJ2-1	CASSLGGLYEQFF
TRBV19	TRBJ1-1	CASKLGGLAEAFF
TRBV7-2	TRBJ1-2	CASSLGQGARANYGYTF
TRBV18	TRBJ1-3	CASSPRGQEGYGNTIYF
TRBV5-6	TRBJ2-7	CASSSPDSLTFYEQYF
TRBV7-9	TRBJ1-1	CASSLGRGSSSNTEAFF
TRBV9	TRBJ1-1	CASSVGEGLMNTEAFF
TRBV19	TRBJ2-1	CATRGDRGYNEQFF
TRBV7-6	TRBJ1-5	CASSTQENQPQHF
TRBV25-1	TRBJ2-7	CASSFRKQGGSYEQYF
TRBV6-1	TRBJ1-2	CAQREEGDYGYTF